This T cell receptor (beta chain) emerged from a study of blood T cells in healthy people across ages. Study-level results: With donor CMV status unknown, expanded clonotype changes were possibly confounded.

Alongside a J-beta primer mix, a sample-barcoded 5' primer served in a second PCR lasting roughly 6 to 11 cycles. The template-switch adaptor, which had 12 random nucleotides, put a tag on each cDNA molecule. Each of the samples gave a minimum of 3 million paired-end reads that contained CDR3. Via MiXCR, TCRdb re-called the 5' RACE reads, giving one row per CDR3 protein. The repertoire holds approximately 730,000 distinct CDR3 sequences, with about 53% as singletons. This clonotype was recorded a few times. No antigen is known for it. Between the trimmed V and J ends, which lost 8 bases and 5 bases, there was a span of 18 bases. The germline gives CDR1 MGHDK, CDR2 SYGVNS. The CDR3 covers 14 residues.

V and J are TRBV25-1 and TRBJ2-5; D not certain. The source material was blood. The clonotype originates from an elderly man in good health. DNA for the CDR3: TGTGCCAGCCGTGGGCCGTTTGCCTCCGAGACCCAGTACTTC. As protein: CASRGPFASETQYF.